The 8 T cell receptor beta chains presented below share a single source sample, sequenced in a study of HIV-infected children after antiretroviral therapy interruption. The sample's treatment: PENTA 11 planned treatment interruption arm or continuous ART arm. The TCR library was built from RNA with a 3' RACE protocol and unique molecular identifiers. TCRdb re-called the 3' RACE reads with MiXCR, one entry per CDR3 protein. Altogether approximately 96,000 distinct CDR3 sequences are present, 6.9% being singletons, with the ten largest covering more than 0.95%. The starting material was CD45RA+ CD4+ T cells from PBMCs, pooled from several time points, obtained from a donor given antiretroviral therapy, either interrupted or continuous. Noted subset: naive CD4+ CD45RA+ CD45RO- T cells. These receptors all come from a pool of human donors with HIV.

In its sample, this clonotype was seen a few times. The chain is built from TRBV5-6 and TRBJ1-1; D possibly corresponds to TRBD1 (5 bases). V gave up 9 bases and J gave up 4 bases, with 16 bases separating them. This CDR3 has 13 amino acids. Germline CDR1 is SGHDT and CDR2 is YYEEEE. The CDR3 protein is CATRRGYSTEAFF. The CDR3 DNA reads TGTGCCACCCGCCGGGGGTACAGCACTGAAGCTTTCTTT.

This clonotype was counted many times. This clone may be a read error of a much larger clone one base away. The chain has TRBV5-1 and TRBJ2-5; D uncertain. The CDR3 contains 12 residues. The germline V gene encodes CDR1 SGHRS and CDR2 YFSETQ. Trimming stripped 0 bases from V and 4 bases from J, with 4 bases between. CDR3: CASSLALETQYF. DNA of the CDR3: TGCGCCAGCAGCTTGGCCCTAGAGACCCAGTACTTC.

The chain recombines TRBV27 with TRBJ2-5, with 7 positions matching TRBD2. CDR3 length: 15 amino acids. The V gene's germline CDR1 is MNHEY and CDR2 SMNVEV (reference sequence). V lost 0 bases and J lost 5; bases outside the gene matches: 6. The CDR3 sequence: CASSLSSGFGETQYF. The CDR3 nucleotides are TGTGCCAGCAGTTTATCTAGCGGGTTCGGTGAGACCCAGTACTTC.

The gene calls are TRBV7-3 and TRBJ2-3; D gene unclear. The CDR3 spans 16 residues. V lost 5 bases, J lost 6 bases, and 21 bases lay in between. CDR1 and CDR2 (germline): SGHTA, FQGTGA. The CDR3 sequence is CASSAHSSPNMDTQYF. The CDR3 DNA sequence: TGTGCCAGCAGCGCACACAGTTCCCCTAACATGGATACGCAGTATTTT.

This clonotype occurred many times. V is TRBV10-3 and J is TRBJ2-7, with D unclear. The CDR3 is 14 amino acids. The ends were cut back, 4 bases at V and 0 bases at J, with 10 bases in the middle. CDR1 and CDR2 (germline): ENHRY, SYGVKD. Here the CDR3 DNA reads TGTGCCATCAGTGGAAACACGCTCTCCTACGAGCAGTACTTC. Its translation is CAISGNTLSYEQYF.

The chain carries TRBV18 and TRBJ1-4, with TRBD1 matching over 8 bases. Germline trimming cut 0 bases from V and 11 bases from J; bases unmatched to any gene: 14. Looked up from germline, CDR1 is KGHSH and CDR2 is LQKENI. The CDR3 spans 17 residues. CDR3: CASSPPSGQGSAEKLFF. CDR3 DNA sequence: TGTGCCAGCTCACCACCATCAGGACAGGGATCAGCAGAGAAACTGTTTTTT. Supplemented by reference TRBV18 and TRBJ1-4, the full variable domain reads NAGVMQNPRHLVRRRGQEARLRCSPMKGHSHVYWYRQLPEEGLKFMVYLQKENIIDESGMPKERFSAEFPKEGPSILRIQQVVRGDSAAYFCASSPPSGQGSAEKLFFGSGTQLSVL.

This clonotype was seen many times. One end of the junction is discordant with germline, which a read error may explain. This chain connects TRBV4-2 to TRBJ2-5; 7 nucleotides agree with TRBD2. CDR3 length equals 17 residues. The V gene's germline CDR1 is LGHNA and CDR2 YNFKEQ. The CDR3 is CASSQEGLGTNQDTQYF. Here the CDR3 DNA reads TGTGCCAGCAGCCAAGAGGGACTGGGGACTAACCAAGACACCCAGTACTTT.

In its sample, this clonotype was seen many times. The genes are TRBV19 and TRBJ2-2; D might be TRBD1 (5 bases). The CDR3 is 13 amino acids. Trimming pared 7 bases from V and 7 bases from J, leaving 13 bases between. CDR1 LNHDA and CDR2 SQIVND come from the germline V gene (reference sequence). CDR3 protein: CASNLRENGELFF. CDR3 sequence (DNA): TGTGCCAGTAACCTCAGGGAAAACGGGGAGCTGTTTTTT.